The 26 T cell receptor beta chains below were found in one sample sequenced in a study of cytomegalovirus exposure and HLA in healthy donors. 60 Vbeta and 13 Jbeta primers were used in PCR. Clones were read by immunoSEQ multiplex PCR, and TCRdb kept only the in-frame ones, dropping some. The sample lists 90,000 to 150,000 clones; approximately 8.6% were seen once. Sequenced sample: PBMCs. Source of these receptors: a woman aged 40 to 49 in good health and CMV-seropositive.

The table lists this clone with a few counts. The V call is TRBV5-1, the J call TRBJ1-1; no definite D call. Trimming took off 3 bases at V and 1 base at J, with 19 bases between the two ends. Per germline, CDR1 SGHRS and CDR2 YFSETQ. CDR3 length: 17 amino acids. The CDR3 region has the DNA TGCGCCAGCAGCTCGGCCGCGGGTCGGGGAGCGAACACTGAAGCTTTCTTT. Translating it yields CASSSAAGRGANTEAFF.

CDR3 region: CASSYRDRGRSWGDTEAFF. In nucleotides, the CDR3 is TGTGCCAGCAGCTATCGGGACAGGGGCCGATCTTGGGGGGACACTGAAGCTTTCTTT. The chain combines TRBV5-8 with TRBJ1-1; 10 bases map to TRBD1. Germline-derived CDR1 and CDR2 are SGHTS and YDEGEE. The junction had 17 bases not matched to a gene; V was cut back by 3 bases and J by 3 bases. This CDR3 region has 19 residues.

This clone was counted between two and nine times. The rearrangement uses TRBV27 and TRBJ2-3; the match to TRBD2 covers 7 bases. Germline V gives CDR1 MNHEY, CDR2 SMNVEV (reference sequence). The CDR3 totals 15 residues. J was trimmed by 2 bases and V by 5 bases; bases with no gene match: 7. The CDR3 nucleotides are TGTGCCAGCAGTCCCTCCGGGGACTACACAGATACGCAGTATTTT. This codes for CASSPSGDYTDTQYF.

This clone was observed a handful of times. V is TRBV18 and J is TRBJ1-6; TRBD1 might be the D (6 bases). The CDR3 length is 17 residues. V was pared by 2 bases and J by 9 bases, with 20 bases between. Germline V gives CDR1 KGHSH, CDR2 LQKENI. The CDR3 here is CASSPSFSGTSASPLHF. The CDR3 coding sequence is TGTGCCAGCTCACCAAGCTTCTCCGGGACATCAGCTTCACCCCTCCACTTT. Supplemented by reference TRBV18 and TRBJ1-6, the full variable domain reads NAGVMQNPRHLVRRRGQEARLRCSPMKGHSHVYWYRQLPEEGLKFMVYLQKENIIDESGMPKERFSAEFPKEGPSILRIQQVVRGDSAAYFCASSPSFSGTSASPLHFGNGTRLTVT.

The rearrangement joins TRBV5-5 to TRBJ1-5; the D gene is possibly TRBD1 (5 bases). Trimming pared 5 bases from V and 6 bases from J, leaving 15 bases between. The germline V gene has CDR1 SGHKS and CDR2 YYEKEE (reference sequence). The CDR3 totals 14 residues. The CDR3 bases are TGTGCCAGCAGTCTTGATAGTCAGGGTCAGCCCCAGCATTTT. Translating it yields CASSLDSQGQPQHF.

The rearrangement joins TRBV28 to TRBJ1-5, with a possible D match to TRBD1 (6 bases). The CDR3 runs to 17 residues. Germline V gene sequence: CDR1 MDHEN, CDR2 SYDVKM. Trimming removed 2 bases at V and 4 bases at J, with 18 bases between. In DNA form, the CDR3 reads TGTGCCAGCAGTTTAATAGGCGCGGACAGTTGGAATCAGCCCCAGCATTTT. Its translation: CASSLIGADSWNQPQHF.

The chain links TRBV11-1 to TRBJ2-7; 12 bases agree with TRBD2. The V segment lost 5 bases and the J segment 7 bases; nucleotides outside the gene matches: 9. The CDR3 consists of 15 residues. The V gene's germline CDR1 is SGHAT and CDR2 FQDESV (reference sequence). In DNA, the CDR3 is TGTGCCAGCAGCCCCCGTACAGGGACTAGCGGGGAGCAGTACTTC. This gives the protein CASSPRTGTSGEQYF. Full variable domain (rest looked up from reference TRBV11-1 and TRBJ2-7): EAEVAQSPRYKITEKSQAVAFWCDPISGHATLYWYRQILGQGPELLVQFQDESVVDDSQLPKDRFSAERLKGVDSTLKIQPAELGDSAMYLCASSPRTGTSGEQYFGPGTRLTVT.

The CDR3 here is CASSQGLARNEQYF. CDR3 DNA sequence: TGTGCCAGCAGCCAAGGACTAGCCAGAAATGAGCAGTACTTC. The chain carries TRBV4-2 and TRBJ2-7; 7 bases line up with TRBD2. This CDR3 spans 14 amino acids. Germline V lookup: CDR1 LGHNA, CDR2 YNFKEQ. J was trimmed by 7 bases and V by 1 base; bases with no gene match: 7.

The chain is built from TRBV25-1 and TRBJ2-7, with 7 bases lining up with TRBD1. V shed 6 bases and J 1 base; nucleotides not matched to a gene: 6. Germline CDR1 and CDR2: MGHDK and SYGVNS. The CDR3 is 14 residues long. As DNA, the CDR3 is TGTGCCAGCAGAGGACAGGCCAAGTCCTACGAGCAGTACTTC. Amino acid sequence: CASRGQAKSYEQYF.

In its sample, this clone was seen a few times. CDR3 residues: CASNLNGRGAFF. CDR3 sequence (DNA): TGTGCCAGCAACCTTAACGGCCGGGGAGCTTTCTTT. The chain uses TRBV14 and TRBJ1-1; no definite D call. The CDR3 spans 12 residues. Germline CDR1 SGHDN, CDR2 FVKESK. The V end lost 7 bases, the J end lost 10 bases, and 16 bases lay between the germline ends.

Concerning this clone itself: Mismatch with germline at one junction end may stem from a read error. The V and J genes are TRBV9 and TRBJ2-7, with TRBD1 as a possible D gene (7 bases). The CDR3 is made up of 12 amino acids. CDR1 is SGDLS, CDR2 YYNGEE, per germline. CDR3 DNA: TGTGCCAGCAGCCAACCCAGGGGGAGGACCCACTTC. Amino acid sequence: CASSQPRGRTHF.

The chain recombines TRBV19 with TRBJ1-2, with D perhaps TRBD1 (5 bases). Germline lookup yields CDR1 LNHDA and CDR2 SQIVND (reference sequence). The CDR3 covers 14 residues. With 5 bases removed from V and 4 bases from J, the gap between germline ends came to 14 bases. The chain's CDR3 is CASSLPGLGYGYTF. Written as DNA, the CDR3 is TGTGCCAGTAGTTTGCCGGGACTTGGCTATGGCTACACCTTC.

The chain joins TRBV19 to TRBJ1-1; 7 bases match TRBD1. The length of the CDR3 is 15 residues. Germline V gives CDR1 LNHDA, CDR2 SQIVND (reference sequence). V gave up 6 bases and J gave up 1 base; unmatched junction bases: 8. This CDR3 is CASRNSGTANTEAFF. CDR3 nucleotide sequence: TGTGCCAGTAGGAATTCCGGGACAGCGAACACTGAAGCTTTCTTT.

CDR3 in amino acids: CASTLYSTGELFF. The CDR3, as DNA: TGTGCCAGCACTCTGTACAGCACCGGGGAGCTGTTTTTT. The chain couples TRBV28 to TRBJ2-2; no clear D. Trimming shortened V by 7 bases and J by 4 bases, and 10 bases separated the two germline ends. This CDR3 has 13 amino acids. Germline CDR1 is MDHEN and CDR2 is SYDVKM.

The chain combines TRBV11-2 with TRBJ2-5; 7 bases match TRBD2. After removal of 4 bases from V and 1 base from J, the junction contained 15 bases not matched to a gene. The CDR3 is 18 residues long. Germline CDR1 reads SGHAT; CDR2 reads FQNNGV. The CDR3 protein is CASSSPRRGFMVQETQYF. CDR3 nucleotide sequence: TGTGCCAGCAGCTCACCAAGGCGGGGGTTCATGGTCCAAGAGACCCAGTACTTC.

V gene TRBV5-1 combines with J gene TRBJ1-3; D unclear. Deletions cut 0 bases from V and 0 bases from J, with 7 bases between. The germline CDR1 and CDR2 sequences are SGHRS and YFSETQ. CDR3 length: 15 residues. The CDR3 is CASSLVASSGNTIYF. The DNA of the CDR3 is TGCGCCAGCAGCTTGGTAGCCTCCTCTGGAAACACCATATATTTT.

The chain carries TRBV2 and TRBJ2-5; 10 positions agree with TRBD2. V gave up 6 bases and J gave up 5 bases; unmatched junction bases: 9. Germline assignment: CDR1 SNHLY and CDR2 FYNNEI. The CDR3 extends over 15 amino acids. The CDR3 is CASRISGGDIETQYF. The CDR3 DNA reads TGTGCCAGCAGAATCAGCGGGGGGGACATCGAGACCCAGTACTTC.

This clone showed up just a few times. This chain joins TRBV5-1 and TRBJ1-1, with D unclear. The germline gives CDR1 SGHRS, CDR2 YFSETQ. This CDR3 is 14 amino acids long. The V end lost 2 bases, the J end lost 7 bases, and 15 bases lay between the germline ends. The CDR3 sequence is CASSFGRGGSEAFF. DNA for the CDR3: TGCGCCAGCAGCTTTGGTCGGGGTGGAAGTGAAGCTTTCTTT.

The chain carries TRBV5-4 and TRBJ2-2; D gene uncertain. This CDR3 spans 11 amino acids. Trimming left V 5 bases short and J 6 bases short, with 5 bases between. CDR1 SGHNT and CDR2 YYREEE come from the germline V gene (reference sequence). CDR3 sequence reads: CASRFSGELFF. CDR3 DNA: TGTGCCAGCAGATTCTCCGGGGAGCTGTTTTTT.

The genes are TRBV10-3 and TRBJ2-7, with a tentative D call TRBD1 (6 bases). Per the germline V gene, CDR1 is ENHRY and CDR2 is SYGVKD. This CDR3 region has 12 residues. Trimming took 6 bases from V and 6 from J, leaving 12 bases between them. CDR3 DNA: TGTGCCATCAGGGAACAGGGTGGCGAGCAGTACTTC. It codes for CAIREQGGEQYF.

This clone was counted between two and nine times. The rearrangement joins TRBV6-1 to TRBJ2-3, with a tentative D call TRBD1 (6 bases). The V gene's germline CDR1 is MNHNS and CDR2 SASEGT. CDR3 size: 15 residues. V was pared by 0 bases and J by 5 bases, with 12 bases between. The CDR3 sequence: CASSEAHRVIDTQYF. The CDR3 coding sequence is TGTGCCAGCAGTGAAGCTCACAGGGTAATAGATACGCAGTATTTT.

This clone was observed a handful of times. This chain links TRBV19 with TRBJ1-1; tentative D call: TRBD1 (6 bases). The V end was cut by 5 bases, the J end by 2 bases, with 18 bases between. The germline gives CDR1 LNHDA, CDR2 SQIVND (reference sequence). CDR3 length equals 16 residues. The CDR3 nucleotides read TGTGCCAGTAGTGAAGGCTACGACAGGCTAAACACTGAAGCTTTCTTT. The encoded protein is CASSEGYDRLNTEAFF. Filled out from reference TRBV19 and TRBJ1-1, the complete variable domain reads DGGITQSPKYLFRKEGQNVTLSCEQNLNHDAMYWYRQDPGQGLRLIYYSQIVNDFQKGDIAEGYSVSREKKESFPLTVTSAQKNPTAFYLCASSEGYDRLNTEAFFGQGTRLTVV.

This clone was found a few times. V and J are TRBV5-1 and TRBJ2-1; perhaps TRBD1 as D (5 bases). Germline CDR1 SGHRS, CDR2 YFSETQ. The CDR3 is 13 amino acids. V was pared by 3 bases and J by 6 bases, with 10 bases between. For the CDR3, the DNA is TGCGCCAGCAGCTATAGACAGATCAATGAGCAGTTCTTC. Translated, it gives CASSYRQINEQFF.

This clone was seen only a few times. The CDR3 DNA is TGTGCCAGCAGTGAAATCCCAAACAGCCTCTATAGCAATCAGCCCCAGCATTTT. Protein sequence: CASSEIPNSLYSNQPQHF. The J gene is TRBJ1-5, the V gene TRBV6-1; D remains ambiguous. Per germline, CDR1 MNHNS and CDR2 SASEGT. Between the trimmed V and J ends, which lost 2 bases and 0 bases, there was a span of 17 bases. This CDR3 spans 18 amino acids.

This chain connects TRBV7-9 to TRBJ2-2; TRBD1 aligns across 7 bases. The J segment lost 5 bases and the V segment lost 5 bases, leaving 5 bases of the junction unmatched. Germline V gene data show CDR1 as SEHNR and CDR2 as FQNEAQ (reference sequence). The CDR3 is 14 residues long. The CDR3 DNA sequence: TGTGCCAGCAGCGATAACAGGGGAACCGGGGAGCTGTTTTTT. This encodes CASSDNRGTGELFF. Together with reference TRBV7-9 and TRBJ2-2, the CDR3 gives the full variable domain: DTGVSQNPRHKITKRGQNVTFRCDPISEHNRLYWYRQTLGQGPEFLTYFQNEAQLEKSRLLSDRFSAERPKGSFSTLEIQRTEQGDSAMYLCASSDNRGTGELFFGEGSRLTVL.

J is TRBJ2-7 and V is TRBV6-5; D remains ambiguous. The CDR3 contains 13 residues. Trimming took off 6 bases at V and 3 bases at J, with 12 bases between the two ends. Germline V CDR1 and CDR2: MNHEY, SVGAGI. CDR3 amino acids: CASRISGNYEQYF. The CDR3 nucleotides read TGTGCCAGCAGGATCTCAGGAAACTACGAGCAGTACTTC.